This T cell receptor (beta chain) emerged from a study of OX40 agonist ivuxolimab in advanced cancers. Study-wide context: Patients were dosed with the agonistic anti-OX40 (CD134) antibody ivuxolimab. Hepatocellular carcinoma, melanoma, renal cell or head and neck cancer occurred in dose-escalation patients.

The CDR3 spans 13 residues. Germline CDR1 is SGHRS and CDR2 is YFSETQ. V was pared by 5 bases and J by 2 bases, with 9 bases between. Clones were read by immunoSEQ multiplex PCR, and TCRdb kept only the in-frame ones, dropping some. The table has under 85,000 clones, about 88% seen once; the top ten hold roughly 8.6%. This specimen consisted of CD4+ or CD8+ T cells sorted from blood, obtained in a trial of the OX40 agonist ivuxolimab. The chain has TRBV5-1 and TRBJ2-3; D call uncertain. This receptor was obtained from an adult with an advanced solid tumor such as melanoma, head and neck, liver or kidney cancer. DNA for the CDR3: TGCGCCAGCAGAGAAAAGGCCACAGATACGCAGTATTTT. It translates to CASREKATDTQYF.